The rows below give T cell receptor beta chains drawn from one sample of a study of blood T cells in healthy people across ages. One entry per CDR3 protein, called by TCRdb with MiXCR from the 5' RACE reads. The data show roughly 800,000 distinct CDR3 sequences, with more than 45% seen just once and 22% held by the top ten. The specimen sequenced was blood. The source of these receptors is a young man in good health. CDR3s include the opening cysteine and the closing phenylalanine or tryptophan. Fields, in order: V gene, CDR3 length, clone size, D gene, J gene, CDR3 protein, CDR3 DNA. A D gene is named only where the DNA matches it firmly. Only part of the rows carry a size: once, few, many, or a class if the clone is expanded.

TRBV29-1,13,NA,TRBD1,TRBJ1-2,CSVGTGIHKDYTF,TGCAGCGTGGGGACAGGGATTCATAAGGACTACACCTTC
TRBV20-1,15,NA,NA,TRBJ1-5,CSASEGAHSNQPQHF,TGCAGTGCTAGCGAGGGAGCCCATAGCAATCAGCCCCAGCATTTT
TRBV27,15,NA,TRBD2,TRBJ2-7,CASKLAGGSSYEQYF,TGTGCCAGCAAACTAGCGGGAGGCTCTTCCTACGAGCAGTACTTC
TRBV27,16,few,NA,TRBJ2-3,CASSLSPTGAGDTQYF,TGTGCCAGCAGTTTATCCCCGACGGGGGCAGGAGATACGCAGTATTTT
TRBV5-6,15,few,NA,TRBJ2-1,CASSTGEAPYNEQFF,TGTGCCAGCAGCACCGGGGAGGCGCCCTACAATGAGCAGTTCTTC
TRBV4-2,17,NA,TRBD2,TRBJ2-1,CASSQAAGVISYNEQFF,TGTGCCAGCAGCCAAGCAGCGGGAGTTATCTCCTACAATGAGCAGTTCTTC
TRBV28,14,NA,TRBD2,TRBJ2-5,CASRQGGGQETQYF,TGTGCCAGCAGACAAGGCGGGGGCCAAGAGACCCAGTACTTC
TRBV11-2,16,NA,TRBD2,TRBJ2-5,CASSSPGGTVGETQYF,TGTGCCAGCAGCTCCCCGGGGGGAACAGTCGGAGAGACCCAGTACTTC
TRBV20-1,11,few,NA,TRBJ2-4,CSARRDTAQYF,TGCAGTGCTAGAAGGGACACGGCGCAGTACTTC
TRBV20-1,15,many,NA,TRBJ2-1,CSARMASRLHNEQFF,TGCAGTGCTAGAATGGCTAGCCGGCTCCACAATGAGCAGTTCTTC
TRBV7-2,17,NA,TRBD2,TRBJ2-7,CASSLVRGGLAGHTQYF,TGTGCCAGCAGCTTAGTAAGGGGCGGTCTAGCGGGCCACACTCAGTACTTC
TRBV20-1,13,few,NA,TRBJ1-2,CSASRGGAQGYTF,TGCAGTGCTAGTCGGGGAGGGGCCCAGGGCTACACCTTC
TRBV20-1,13,few,NA,TRBJ2-4,CSASGERQNIQYF,TGCAGTGCTAGCGGGGAAAGGCAAAACATTCAGTACTTC
TRBV5-1,14,NA,TRBD2,TRBJ2-7,CASSPRLASYEQYF,TGCGCCAGCAGCCCTAGACTAGCGAGCTACGAGCAGTACTTC
TRBV7-9,16,NA,NA,TRBJ1-2,CASSYSTGTGNYGYTF,TGTGCCAGCAGCTACTCAACCGGGACGGGCAACTATGGCTACACCTTC
TRBV6-4,12,few,NA,TRBJ1-1,CASSDFKGEAFF,TGTGCCAGCAGTGACTTTAAGGGTGAAGCTTTCTTT
TRBV4-1,14,NA,NA,TRBJ1-1,CASSPTERNTEAFF,TGCGCCAGCAGCCCTACCGAGCGAAACACTGAAGCTTTCTTT
TRBV4-3,17,NA,TRBD2,TRBJ2-3,CASSQDILAGLTDTQYF,TGCGCCAGCAGCCAAGATATACTAGCGGGACTCACAGATACGCAGTATTTT
TRBV12-3/TRBV12-4,14,many,NA,TRBJ2-5,CASTVGLAQETQYF,TGTGCCAGCACAGTGGGGCTTGCCCAAGAGACCCAGTACTTC
TRBV29-1,13,few,TRBD1,TRBJ1-2,CSVVGTGEGGYTF,TGCAGCGTTGTTGGGACAGGGGAGGGTGGCTACACCTTC
TRBV2,14,NA,NA,TRBJ2-4,CASSDDRSQNIQYF,TGTGCCAGCAGTGACGACAGGTCTCAAAACATTCAGTACTTC
TRBV20-1,14,NA,TRBD2,TRBJ2-7,CSGDSGRTAYEQYF,TGCAGTGGTGATAGCGGGAGGACTGCCTACGAGCAGTACTTC
TRBV20-1,15,NA,NA,TRBJ2-1,CSARPLGSSYNEQFF,TGCAGTGCTAGGCCCCTAGGTAGCTCCTACAATGAGCAGTTCTTC
TRBV30,13,NA,NA,TRBJ1-5,CAWSHGGDQPQHF,TGTGCCTGGAGCCACGGGGGCGATCAGCCCCAGCATTTT
TRBV7-2,14,NA,TRBD1,TRBJ1-2,CASSSNRGNYGYTF,TGTGCCAGCAGCTCCAACAGGGGGAACTATGGCTACACCTTC
TRBV20-1,14,NA,NA,TRBJ2-7,CSARGGDPRNEQYF,TGCAGTGCTAGAGGGGGGGACCCCCGGAACGAGCAGTACTTC
TRBV10-1,17,NA,TRBD2,TRBJ2-5,CASSESSSGGVRETQYF,TGCGCCAGCAGTGAGTCGAGTAGCGGGGGAGTCCGGGAGACCCAGTACTTC
TRBV29-1,12,NA,NA,TRBJ2-7,CSVVNSPYEQYF,TGCAGCGTTGTGAACAGCCCCTACGAGCAGTACTTC
TRBV5-4,15,NA,NA,TRBJ2-1,CASSLGAPASNEQFF,TGTGCCAGCAGCTTGGGGGCCCCGGCTAGCAATGAGCAGTTCTTC
TRBV3-1,22,NA,TRBD1,TRBJ2-1,CASSQDFGGRGHSFLVYNEQFF,TGTGCCAGCAGCCAAGATTTTGGCGGCAGGGGGCATTCTTTTTTGGTCTACAATGAGCAGTTCTTC
TRBV7-9,14,NA,NA,TRBJ1-1,CASSSGRALGGAFF,TGTGCCAGCAGCTCCGGACGGGCTTTGGGGGGAGCTTTCTTT
TRBV20-1,13,few,NA,TRBJ2-7,CSAEGDKTYEQYF,TGCAGTGCTGAAGGGGACAAGACCTACGAGCAGTACTTC
TRBV7-9,17,few,TRBD1,TRBJ1-2,CASSLAGQGPYNYGYTF,TGTGCCAGCAGCTTAGCGGGACAGGGACCATATAACTATGGCTACACCTTC
TRBV20-1,15,NA,NA,TRBJ2-5,CSAQPITRVQETQYF,TGCAGTGCCCAGCCCATCACCAGGGTCCAAGAGACCCAGTACTTC
TRBV25-1,13,NA,TRBD1,TRBJ1-2,CASSPRTGNGYTF,TGTGCCAGCAGTCCCCGGACAGGGAACGGCTACACCTTC
TRBV4-1,17,NA,NA,TRBJ1-4,CASSQDVPGATNEKLFF,TGCGCCAGCAGCCAAGACGTCCCTGGAGCAACTAATGAAAAACTGTTTTTT
TRBV24-1,11,NA,NA,TRBJ2-7,CATGGPNEQYF,TGTGCCACCGGGGGACCCAATGAGCAGTACTTC
TRBV15,15,NA,NA,TRBJ2-3,CATSRDRAEQDTQYF,TGTGCCACCAGCAGAGATCGGGCAGAGCAAGATACGCAGTATTTT
TRBV20-1,17,NA,TRBD2,TRBJ2-1,CSASSLAGWGSYNEQFF,TGCAGTGCTAGTAGCCTAGCGGGATGGGGGTCCTACAATGAGCAGTTCTTC
TRBV29-1,12,NA,NA,TRBJ1-2,CSVGGGDYGYTF,TGCAGCGTTGGGGGGGGGGACTATGGCTACACCTTC
TRBV6-2/TRBV6-3,18,NA,TRBD1,TRBJ1-1,CASSSSPTGGVMNTEAFF,TGTGCCAGCAGTTCCTCTCCGACAGGGGGCGTTATGAACACTGAAGCTTTCTTT
TRBV7-2,15,few,TRBD2,TRBJ2-7,CASTNMGVAGGEQYF,TGTGCCAGCACCAATATGGGGGTAGCGGGAGGCGAGCAGTACTTC
TRBV13,17,NA,TRBD2,TRBJ2-5,CASSPGLAGRGEETQYF,TGTGCCAGCAGCCCGGGACTAGCGGGCCGGGGGGAAGAGACCCAGTACTTC
TRBV6-2/TRBV6-3,14,NA,NA,TRBJ2-7,CASRPGPVIYEQYF,TGTGCCAGCAGACCCGGACCGGTAATCTACGAGCAGTACTTC
TRBV20-1,12,few,NA,TRBJ2-7,CSPRDPTYEQYF,TGCAGTCCCCGGGACCCAACCTACGAGCAGTACTTC
TRBV6-2/TRBV6-3,14,few,NA,TRBJ2-3,CASSYSVDGDTQYF,TGTGCCAGCAGTTACTCAGTGGATGGGGATACGCAGTATTTT
TRBV20-1,13,few,TRBD1,TRBJ1-5,CSAKTGAEQPQHF,TGCAGTGCCAAGACAGGGGCGGAACAGCCCCAGCATTTT
TRBV6-5,14,NA,TRBD2,TRBJ2-1,CASSALAVTNEQFF,TGTGCCAGCAGTGCACTAGCGGTCACCAATGAGCAGTTCTTC
TRBV7-3,17,NA,TRBD1,TRBJ2-3,CASSLSSIDRGFRKQYF,TGTGCCAGCAGCTTATCTTCTATTGACAGGGGGTTTCGTAAGCAGTATTTT
TRBV4-3,16,NA,TRBD1,TRBJ2-3,CASSPLPGTGLNTQYF,TGCGCCAGCAGCCCACTCCCCGGGACAGGGTTAAATACGCAGTATTTT
TRBV6-1,17,NA,NA,TRBJ2-1,CASSEAIGTPSYNEQFF,TGTGCCAGCAGTGAAGCCATCGGGACACCCTCCTACAATGAGCAGTTCTTC
TRBV5-1,16,NA,NA,TRBJ2-6,CASSLEFGRGANVLTF,TGCGCCAGCAGCTTGGAGTTCGGTCGTGGGGCCAACGTCCTGACTTTC
TRBV5-1,15,NA,TRBD2,TRBJ2-5,CASSDVAGDGETQYF,TGCGCCAGCAGCGACGTAGCGGGGGACGGGGAGACCCAGTACTTC
TRBV4-2,15,NA,NA,TRBJ2-3,CASSQDMAGTDTQYF,TGTGCCAGCAGCCAAGATATGGCAGGCACAGATACGCAGTATTTT
TRBV20-1,12,NA,NA,TRBJ1-4,CSASTENEKLFF,TGCAGTGCTAGTACAGAAAATGAAAAACTGTTTTTT
TRBV20-1,15,NA,TRBD1,TRBJ2-1,CSARDPGQNYNEQFF,TGCAGTGCTAGAGACCCGGGACAGAATTATAATGAGCAGTTCTTC
TRBV27,18,few,TRBD1,TRBJ2-7,CASSLSAYRGMSSYEQYF,TGTGCCAGCAGTTTATCCGCCTACAGGGGAATGTCCTCCTACGAGCAGTACTTC
TRBV6-1,12,NA,TRBD1,TRBJ1-2,CASNWDRLGYTF,TGTGCCAGCAACTGGGACAGGCTTGGCTACACCTTC
TRBV4-3,13,NA,NA,TRBJ2-7,CASSQGRRGWQYF,TGCGCCAGCAGCCAAGGTCGGCGAGGGTGGCAGTACTTC
TRBV5-1,11,many,NA,TRBJ2-7,CASKNEVEQYF,TGCGCCAGCAAGAATGAAGTCGAGCAGTACTTC